This is a list of T cell receptor beta chains from one sample in a study of T cells in Graves' hyperthyroidism and ophthalmopathy. Each CDR3 protein is one row after TCRdb ran MiXCR on the multiplex PCR reads. The table includes about 350,000 distinct CDR3 sequences, roughly 13% detected once. The sequencing sample was made of blood. These receptors came from a woman aged 35 to 49 with Graves' ophthalmopathy. Both conserved end residues are trimmed from each CDR3. Part of the rows lack a size; the others show once, few, many or a class for expanded clones.

size	J	V	CDR3
once	NA	TRBV2	ASSPTGVTYNEQY
many	TRBJ2-3	TRBV20-1	SARDHRGGGIPDTQY
many	TRBJ1-5	TRBV6-1	ATRDGNNQPQH
NA	TRBJ2-3	TRBV5-6	ASSFRSTGGTQY
many	TRBJ2-7	TRBV7-9	ASSWDPGQGSTEQY
NA	TRBJ1-2	TRBV2	ASIYRGNYGYT
few	TRBJ1-1	TRBV5-1	ASSFETGLNTEAF
many	TRBJ1-2	TRBV20-1	SARGQTYGYT
many	TRBJ2-7	TRBV29-1	SVSWGSSGTYEQY
NA	TRBJ1-1	TRBV7-9	ASSLALAGRAF
few	TRBJ1-2	TRBV6-1	ASSPANYYGYT